This is a list of T cell receptor beta chains from one sample in a study of CD8 T cells in Susac syndrome. TCRdb fed the immunoSEQ multiplex PCR reads into MiXCR, producing one record per CDR3 protein. Of roughly 180,000 distinct CDR3 sequences in the sample, 93% were seen once. Sequencing was carried out using CD4+ T cells from PBMCs. All receptors derive from a human donor with multiple sclerosis. Each CDR3 is given with its conserved first and last residue.

J gene: TRBJ1-2
V gene: TRBV6-5
CDR3 protein: CASKPAAAHGYTF

J gene: TRBJ1-2
V gene: TRBV5-1
CDR3 protein: CASSLDGKDYGYTF

J gene: TRBJ2-1
V gene: TRBV2
CDR3 protein: CASSGLAGAYNEQFF

J gene: TRBJ1-5
V gene: TRBV7-2
CDR3 protein: CASNTGANQPQHF

J gene: TRBJ2-7
V gene: TRBV2
CDR3 protein: CASSDFGHEQYF

J gene: TRBJ1-2
V gene: TRBV28
CDR3 protein: CAISGTPNYGYTF

J gene: TRBJ2-7
V gene: TRBV19
CDR3 protein: CASSADPGSYEQYF

J gene: TRBJ2-7
V gene: TRBV7-2
CDR3 protein: CASSLVPGGSSYEQYF

J gene: TRBJ1-6
V gene: TRBV7-9
CDR3 protein: CASSSDGQGYNSPLHF

J gene: TRBJ2-2
V gene: TRBV18
CDR3 protein: CASSPRQTNTGELFF

J gene: TRBJ1-2
V gene: TRBV7-3
CDR3 protein: CASSLKRSDRANYGYTF

J gene: TRBJ2-2
V gene: TRBV12-3/TRBV12-4
CDR3 protein: CASRRRLAGGDTGELFF

J gene: TRBJ2-1
V gene: TRBV3-1
CDR3 protein: CASSQGTGQGGEQFF

J gene: TRBJ1-2
V gene: TRBV9
CDR3 protein: CASSTGVGNYGYTF

J gene: TRBJ2-1
V gene: TRBV29-1
CDR3 protein: CSVEPPGWPEQFF

J gene: TRBJ2-3
V gene: TRBV5-6
CDR3 protein: CASSFGLAGDTQYF

J gene: TRBJ2-5
V gene: TRBV29-1
CDR3 protein: CSIGDGGAQYF

J gene: TRBJ2-2
V gene: TRBV6-5
CDR3 protein: CASSPTGGNIGELFF

J gene: TRBJ2-2
V gene: TRBV20-1
CDR3 protein: CSADPGTATGELFF

J gene: TRBJ2-2
V gene: TRBV2
CDR3 protein: CASSYTGLNTGELFF

J gene: TRBJ1-4
V gene: TRBV30
CDR3 protein: CAWSSGGANEKLFF

J gene: TRBJ2-4
V gene: TRBV18
CDR3 protein: CASSRESSGGLGKNIQYF

J gene: TRBJ1-3
V gene: TRBV20-1
CDR3 protein: CSATGDSGNTIYF

J gene: TRBJ1-1
V gene: TRBV28
CDR3 protein: CASSLRLEAFF

J gene: TRBJ1-2
V gene: TRBV28
CDR3 protein: CASRTTTMYNYGYTF

J gene: TRBJ1-2
V gene: TRBV4-3
CDR3 protein: CASSPSGHPDYGYTF

J gene: TRBJ2-5
V gene: TRBV6-6
CDR3 protein: CASSYSTAQETQYF

J gene: TRBJ2-7
V gene: TRBV11-2
CDR3 protein: CASTTQGAREQYF

J gene: TRBJ2-1
V gene: TRBV6-1
CDR3 protein: CASISGPRYNEQFF

J gene: TRBJ1-1
V gene: TRBV10-3
CDR3 protein: CAIRTVRDTEAFF

J gene: TRBJ1-2
V gene: TRBV20-1
CDR3 protein: CSAITFRDRDGYTF

J gene: TRBJ2-5
V gene: TRBV5-1
CDR3 protein: CASSLGDETATQYF

J gene: TRBJ2-4
V gene: TRBV18
CDR3 protein: CASSPGGENIQYF

J gene: TRBJ2-2
V gene: TRBV12-3/TRBV12-4
CDR3 protein: CASSLGGSNTGELFF

J gene: TRBJ2-1
V gene: TRBV9
CDR3 protein: CASSVEASGSRLFF

J gene: TRBJ2-3
V gene: TRBV13
CDR3 protein: CASSLKVLTDTQYF

J gene: TRBJ1-2
V gene: TRBV30
CDR3 protein: CAWSWVNGYTF

J gene: TRBJ2-7
V gene: TRBV3-1
CDR3 protein: CASSHSGDYEQYF

J gene: TRBJ2-5
V gene: TRBV29-1
CDR3 protein: CSVEPVTPETQYF

J gene: TRBJ2-3
V gene: TRBV2
CDR3 protein: CASSEMPDTQYF

J gene: TRBJ1-5
V gene: TRBV12-3/TRBV12-4
CDR3 protein: CASRTGQGLNQPQHF

J gene: TRBJ2-3
V gene: TRBV19
CDR3 protein: CASSPPPSGGADTQYF

J gene: TRBJ2-7
V gene: TRBV12-3/TRBV12-4
CDR3 protein: CASSSFATGPDHEQYF

J gene: TRBJ1-1
V gene: TRBV3-1
CDR3 protein: CASSSWTGADTEAFF

J gene: TRBJ1-2
V gene: TRBV7-2
CDR3 protein: CASSLPLGTPYGYTF

J gene: TRBJ1-3
V gene: TRBV2
CDR3 protein: CASSTMGAHTIYF

J gene: TRBJ2-1
V gene: TRBV12-3/TRBV12-4
CDR3 protein: CASSNNRGQFF

J gene: TRBJ2-7
V gene: TRBV28
CDR3 protein: CASRGRGAGGYEQYF

J gene: TRBJ1-1
V gene: TRBV12-3/TRBV12-4
CDR3 protein: CASSFSSTAFF

J gene: TRBJ2-5
V gene: TRBV4-3
CDR3 protein: CASSQVPGRQETQYF

J gene: TRBJ2-7
V gene: TRBV20-1
CDR3 protein: CSAPGQGANYEQYF

J gene: TRBJ2-2
V gene: TRBV6-5
CDR3 protein: CASSAQTGELFF

J gene: TRBJ1-2
V gene: TRBV5-1
CDR3 protein: CASSLEANYGYTF